This T cell receptor (beta chain) came from a study of OX40 agonist ivuxolimab in advanced cancers. Study-level background: The patients got ivuxolimab, which is an agonistic anti-OX40 (CD134) antibody. Three patients responded partially, comprising one with hepatocellular carcinoma and two with cutaneous melanoma. The study's findings and limits: Average numbers of expanded clones were greater in CD8+ T cells than in CD4+. CD4+ and CD8+ blood T cells expanded clonally by week 6 at 0.1 to 3.0 mg/kg.

The V and J ends lost 5 bases and 6 bases, in that order; junction bases with no gene match: 2. The CDR3 extends over 13 amino acids. The germline gives CDR1 SGHTA, CDR2 FQGNSA. Here immunoSEQ multiplex PCR was the method, and the copy in TCRdb shows in-frame clones only, minus some. This table has 60,000 to 80,000 clones, about 81% appearing once. Only a few counts were recorded for this clone. The antigen is undetermined. The specimen was CD4+ or CD8+ T cells sorted from blood, collected in a trial of the OX40 agonist ivuxolimab. The chain joins TRBV7-2 to TRBJ2-1, with TRBD2 matching over 9 bases. The receptor's source is an adult with an advanced solid tumor such as melanoma, head and neck, liver or kidney cancer. DNA for the CDR3: TGTGCCAGCAGCCGAGCGGGGGGCAATGAGCAGTTCTTC. Its translation: CASSRAGGNEQFF.